Sequencing of this T cell receptor (beta chain) was carried out in a study of CD8 T cells in Susac syndrome. This clonotype came up once. With random hexamers, roughly 0.45 to 1 ug RNA was reverse transcribed. TCRdb reprocessed the immunoSEQ multiplex PCR reads with MiXCR, giving one entry per CDR3 protein. The table has about 200,000 distinct CDR3 sequences, 90% to 95% seen once. The germline V gene encodes CDR1 SEHNR and CDR2 FQNEAQ (reference sequence). The CDR3 length is 11 residues. Trimming shortened V by 5 bases and J by 3 bases, and 4 bases separated the two germline ends. The specimen sequenced was CD4+ T cells from PBMCs. The sequence was collected from a human donor in good health. The chain carries TRBV7-9 and TRBJ1-1; no clear D. CDR3 bases: TGTGCCAGCAGCCGGTACACTGAAGCTTTCTTT. This codes for CASSRYTEAFF.